This T cell receptor (beta chain) was sequenced during a study of PD-L1 blockade in urothelial cancer. Study in general: Between 0 and 3 chemotherapy regimens preceded treatment for each patient. Across blood samples, T cells had a median count of approximately 140,000. The study's findings and limits: Below-median TCR clonality that was measured in pretreatment blood predicted better survival. Durable-benefit cases showed more tumor-associated blood clone expansion at 3 weeks.

V was clipped by 3 bases and J by 0 bases, with 6 bases between them. This CDR3 spans 13 amino acids. Germline-derived CDR1 and CDR2 are LNHDA and SQIVND (reference sequence). TCRdb keeps only in-frame clones here, not all; method: immunoSEQ multiplex PCR. The profile shows 55,000 to 80,000 clones, 81% of them singletons. Time point reported: pretreatment peripheral blood. Regarding this clone: Its specificity is unknown.

The chain is built from TRBV19 and TRBJ2-7, with D unresolved. The material sequenced was PBMCs, taken around atezolizumab (anti-PD-L1) treatment. The receptor's source is a man aged 70 or older with urothelial cancer. The CDR3 loop is CASSISSSYEQYF. In DNA form, the CDR3 reads TGTGCCAGTAGTATCTCCAGCTCCTACGAGCAGTACTTC.